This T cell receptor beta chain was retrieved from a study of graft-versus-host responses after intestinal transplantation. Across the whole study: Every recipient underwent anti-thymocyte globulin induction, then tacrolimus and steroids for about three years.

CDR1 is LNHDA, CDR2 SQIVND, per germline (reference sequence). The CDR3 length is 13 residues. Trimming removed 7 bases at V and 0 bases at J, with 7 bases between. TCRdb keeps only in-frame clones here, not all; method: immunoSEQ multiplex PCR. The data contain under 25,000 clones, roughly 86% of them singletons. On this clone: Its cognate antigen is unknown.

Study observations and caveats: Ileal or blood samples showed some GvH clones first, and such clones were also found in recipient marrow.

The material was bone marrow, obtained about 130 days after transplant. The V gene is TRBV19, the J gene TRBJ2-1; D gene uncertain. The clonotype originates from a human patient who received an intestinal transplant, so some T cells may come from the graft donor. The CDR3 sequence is CASNIGSYNEQFF. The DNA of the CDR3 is TGTGCCAGTAACATAGGCTCCTACAATGAGCAGTTCTTC.